The clone carrying this T cell receptor beta chain has at least ten counts. The antigen is not known. Authors of the study amplified TCR beta CDR3 regions from RNA transcripts. The HTBI primer set drove a first-round RT-PCR of the TCR CDR3. MiXCR, run by TCRdb on the multiplex PCR reads, gives a single entry per CDR3 protein. The table has approximately 400,000 distinct CDR3 sequences, roughly 14% seen once. Germline CDR1 MNHNS, CDR2 SASEGT. Trimming removed 6 bases from V and 3 bases from J, with 15 bases in between. This CDR3 contains 14 residues. This entry belongs to a study of T cells in Graves' hyperthyroidism and ophthalmopathy. Study in general: The authors collected peripheral blood at initial diagnosis, before any treatment. The study's findings and limits: The model predicted ophthalmopathy a median approximately seven months before onset.

The study left out patients who had uncontrolled infection, other autoimmune disease, pregnancy or lactation. Sequencing was carried out using blood. The chain has TRBV6-1 and TRBJ2-7; no clear D. This receptor was obtained from a man aged 25-45 years with Graves' hyperthyroidism that later progressed to Graves' ophthalmopathy. CDR3 nucleotides: TGTGCCAGCAGGGAGCGCGGTCTCCGCTACGAGCAGTACTTC. This codes for CASRERGLRYEQYF.